What follows are 9 T cell receptor beta chains derived from one specimen sequenced in a study of radiotherapy plus CTLA-4 blockade in lung cancer. Generated by immunoSEQ multiplex PCR, the TCRdb table keeps only in-frame clones and is missing some. The table records some 60,000 clones, 77% of them present only once. Sequencing was performed on peripheral blood, taken from a patient treated with radiotherapy plus ipilimumab. These receptors were taken from a human donor with non-small cell lung cancer who had a partial response to radiotherapy plus ipilimumab.

CDR3 coding DNA: TGTGCCAGCAGCTTAGCTGGGACAGGGGAGCAGTACTTC. Translated: CASSLAGTGEQYF. This chain uses TRBV7-6 with TRBJ2-7; 9 positions match TRBD1. J lost 7 bases, V lost 0 bases, and 1 base had no gene match. The CDR3 spans 13 residues. Per the germline V gene, CDR1 is SGHVS and CDR2 is FNYEAQ.

The V gene is TRBV7-9, the J gene TRBJ1-6; D is ambiguous. The germline CDR1 and CDR2 sequences are SEHNR and FQNEAQ (reference sequence). The ends were cut back, 5 bases at V and 6 bases at J, with 5 bases in the middle. This CDR3 region has 12 residues. As DNA, the CDR3 is TGTGCCAGCAGCAGTAGTAATTCACCCCTCCACTTT. The encoded protein is CASSSSNSPLHF.

The CDR3 nucleotides are TGTGCCAGTAGTCATGGGACAGGGGTACCCGGGGAGCTGTTTTTT. This translates into CASSHGTGVPGELFF. The chain recombines TRBV19 with TRBJ2-2; 10 bases are shared with TRBD1. After removal of 5 bases from V and 6 bases from J, the junction contained 6 bases not matched to a gene. The CDR3 contains 15 residues. Germline V gene data show CDR1 as LNHDA and CDR2 as SQIVND (reference sequence).

This clone was detected a few times. V gene TRBV9 combines with J gene TRBJ2-5; D is possibly TRBD2 (5 bases). Germline loops: CDR1 SGDLS, CDR2 YYNGEE. This CDR3 region has 14 residues. V gave up 4 bases and J gave up 5 bases, with 15 bases separating them. The chain's CDR3 is CASSPGFAGETQYF. As DNA, the CDR3 is TGTGCCAGCAGCCCAGGTTTTGCGGGTGAGACCCAGTACTTC.

The chain carries TRBV19 and TRBJ2-3, with 8 bases lining up with TRBD1. The CDR3 covers 15 residues. The trim removed 6 bases at V and 4 bases at J, leaving 9 bases unmatched. Germline CDR1 and CDR2: LNHDA and SQIVND (reference sequence). The CDR3 region is CASRGGQGRADTQYF. In DNA, the CDR3 is TGTGCCAGTAGGGGAGGACAGGGTAGGGCAGATACGCAGTATTTT.

This clone was counted a few times. The genes are TRBV5-1 and TRBJ1-1; D ambiguous. The CDR3 extends over 14 amino acids. V was cut by 2 bases and J by 6 bases, with 14 bases left in between. Per germline, CDR1 SGHRS and CDR2 YFSETQ. CDR3 protein: CASSLSSGVAEAFF. CDR3 DNA sequence: TGCGCCAGCAGCTTAAGTTCCGGGGTGGCTGAAGCTTTCTTT. Filled out from reference TRBV5-1 and TRBJ1-1, the complete variable domain reads KAGVTQTPRYLIKTRGQQVTLSCSPISGHRSVSWYQQTPGQGLQFLFEYFSETQRNKGNFPGRFSGRQFSNSRSEMNVSTLELGDSALYLCASSLSSGVAEAFFGQGTRLTVV.

This chain joins TRBV27 and TRBJ2-1; D is unclear. Per germline, CDR1 MNHEY and CDR2 SMNVEV (reference sequence). V was shortened by 5 bases and J by 0 bases, with 5 bases between the two germline ends. This CDR3 region has 13 residues. Here the CDR3 reads CASSGSSYNEQFF. The CDR3 DNA reads TGTGCCAGCAGTGGCAGCTCCTACAATGAGCAGTTCTTC.

The V gene is TRBV10-2, the J gene TRBJ2-7; 10 nucleotides align to TRBD1. The CDR3 extends over 15 amino acids. Germline CDR1 WSHSY, CDR2 SAAADI. V lost 2 bases, J lost 3 bases, and 4 bases stayed unmatched. This CDR3 reads CASSEPGQGSYEQYF. CDR3 DNA sequence: TGCGCCAGCAGTGAGCCGGGACAGGGGAGCTACGAGCAGTACTTC.

J is TRBJ2-7 and V is TRBV5-1, with 10 bases matching TRBD1. Germline CDR1 reads SGHRS; CDR2 reads YFSETQ. The V segment lost 4 bases and the J segment 3 bases; nucleotides outside the gene matches: 7. The CDR3 spans 15 residues. The CDR3 here is CASSPRQGALYEQYF. CDR3 sequence (DNA): TGCGCCAGCAGCCCTAGACAGGGGGCTCTCTACGAGCAGTACTTC.